This T cell receptor (beta chain) was identified during a study of blood T cell repertoires in COVID-19. Data came from immunoSEQ multiplex PCR; TCRdb stores just in-frame clones and leaves some out. The sample includes some 120,000 clones, roughly nine tenths seen only once; the top ten take 25% to 30%. Trimming stripped 6 bases from V and 4 bases from J, with 13 bases between. The germline CDR1 and CDR2 sequences are MNHEY and SVGAGI. There are 14 residues in the CDR3. This TCR was sampled from a man in his 70s with active or convalescent COVID-19. The sequencing sample was made of peripheral blood. This chain links TRBV6-5 with TRBJ1-3, with D perhaps TRBD1 (6 bases). The CDR3 DNA is TGTGCCAGCAGGGTAACAGGGATAGGAAACACCATATATTTT. The encoded protein is CASRVTGIGNTIYF.